This T cell receptor (beta chain) was documented in a study of shared clonotypes between healthy human individuals (dated by TCRdb to the early 2020s). A note on the overall study: The cohort included three men and two women between 18 and 49 years of age. To estimate repertoire size and how much clonotypes are shared between individuals, the study performed deep sequencing of blood TCR repertoires from roughly five healthy adults. To increase sequencing depth and limit assay-specific biases, different laboratories used diverse techniques to prepare libraries and sequence TCR repertoires. Between about 0.94 and 8.9 billion PBMCs per donor were obtained by leukapheresis. Per donor, three plates each were used for CD4 naive and CD4 memory, two for CD8 naive, and one for CD8 memory.

A note on this clone: What antigen it recognizes has not been identified. Nothing much larger sits one base from this clone, and base qualities are not available.

Healthy HIV-negative adults with no recently reported acute infections or vaccinations were included as donors. Only Caucasian adults living in Nashville, Tennessee, USA were represented among the donors. CD4+ T cells were enriched through magnetic negative selection, after which naive cells were positively selected on CD45RA and the remaining negative fraction served as the memory subset. After blood collection by leukapheresis, PBMCs were isolated using Ficoll-Histopaque density gradient centrifugation and then cryopreserved in the vapor phase of liquid nitrogen. Analytical flow cytometry was used to check the purity and quantity of each magnetically sorted T cell population. Genomic DNA was isolated from each sorted fraction and quantified by UV absorbance on a Nanodrop 2000c. TCR CDR3 regions were amplified from genomic DNA by multiplex PCR using the deep immunoSEQ assay. Extracted genomic DNA from each cell subset was distributed evenly across all wells of several immunoSEQ 96-well plates, and each plate was treated as a replicate. For sorted subsets, around 200 ng genomic DNA, equal to about 30,000 T cell genomes, was loaded into each replicate PCR. Purified libraries were quantified with a Qubit 3.0 fluorometer, sized on a Bioanalyzer 2100, and re-quantified with the KAPA Library Quantification kit. Every immunoSEQ 96-well plate was sequenced on a dedicated single-read 150-cycle Illumina NextSeq 550 flow cell. The original pipeline was this. Because the immunoSEQ output held only junctional sequences and lacked quality scores, the filtering could not match the filtering applied to full-length reads. Sequences were annotated with PyIR, a Python wrapper for IgBLAST v1.9, using IMGT germline references to assign V/J genes and CDR3. Reads were filtered out if the reads had weak V/J assignments (E-value above 1e-6), no CDR3, stop codons, out-of-frame junctions, or ambiguous translated residues. V3J clonotypes were defined as sequences sharing the same inferred V gene, J gene, and CDR3 amino acid sequence. Percentage overlap between repertoires was computed as shared unique clonotypes divided by the size of the smaller repertoire. Richness of each repertoire was evaluated using RTK rarefaction, the Chao1 estimator, and Recon v2.1 estimates of unobserved clonotypes. Generation probabilities for all TCRbeta clonotypes obtained by the gDNA method from a handful of donors were computed using OLGA. The table was pulled from immuneACCESS by TCRdb, which kept in-frame rearrangements only. Such tables lose some clones; where checked, under half of the loss comes from unresolved V genes, and the rest has no known cause. Clone size and the V and J calls come from that table; the DNA yielded D and trimming. This sample comprises roughly 2 million clones, approximately 95% of them detected only once. The leading ten clones occupy roughly 0.13% of the sample.

On the study overall, not on this receptor specifically: Only blood was sampled, and tissue TCR repertoires likely differ from those in blood. Sharing across several donors was observed for approximately 5% of naive CD4, 3% to 4% of naive CD8, over 2% of memory CD4, and about 0.4% of memory CD8 clonotypes. Larger estimated clonotype richness was generally found for naive subsets than for memory subsets. Clonotypes shared by all four sorted-subset donors showed higher generation probabilities than non-shared clonotypes. Because the study included a small number of donors, the genetic and exposure-history diversity represented was limited. Pairwise subsampling led to the expectation that sequencing depth would affect the degree of clonotype sharing among donors. Rarefaction of sorted-subset datasets indicated incomplete sequencing despite the large sequencing depth.

Taken from the germline V gene, the CDR1 and CDR2 loops are MDHEN and SYDVKM. The junction shows trimming of 5 bases on V and 4 bases on J, plus 17 bases between the germline ends. Spanning cysteine to phenylalanine, the CDR3 consists of 15 amino acids. Only the CDR3 DNA is retained, 45 bases long and in frame from the first base. The receptor was isolated from a man in his late teens or twenties in good health. The sequenced sample was naive CD4+ T cells sorted from blood. Explained via the paper, the cell subset or site label denotes: CD45RA+ positively selected. The V gene is TRBV28 and the J gene is TRBJ1-2; D gene: possibly TRBD1, on 5 matching bases. The nucleotides are TGTGCCAGCAGTCCCGGGTACAGAGGGGCCTATGGCTACACCTTC. This translates into CASSPGYRGAYGYTF.